The 25 T cell receptor beta chains given below trace back to one sample, sequenced in a study of blood T cell repertoires in COVID-19. The protocol was immunoSEQ multiplex PCR, while the TCRdb copy is restricted to in-frame clones and leaves out a portion. The data show approximately 250,000 clones, more than 70% seen once. What was sequenced was peripheral blood. The receptors here all came from a woman over 75 with COVID-19, enrolled during active disease.

The V and J genes are TRBV28 and TRBJ1-1; a possible D gene is TRBD1 (5 bases). Germline CDR1 is MDHEN and CDR2 is SYDVKM. V lost 6 bases and J 1 base, leaving 15 bases between the germline ends. This CDR3 has 15 residues. CDR3: CASSETGVGNTEAFF. The CDR3 region has the DNA TGTGCCAGCAGCGAAACGGGGGTCGGGAACACTGAAGCTTTCTTT.

The chain combines TRBV12-3 or TRBV12-4 with TRBJ1-2; 7 bases map to TRBD1. The CDR3 length is 13 residues. Trimming cost V 6 bases and J 2 bases; bases outside gene matches: 3. The CDR3 bases are TGTGCCAGCAGGCTGACAGGGAACTATGGCTACACCTTC. Protein sequence: CASRLTGNYGYTF.

This clone appeared once. In nucleotides, the CDR3 is TGTGCCAGCAGTTACGGGGCGGGAACCATGAACACTGAAGCTTTCTTT. This translates into CASSYGAGTMNTEAFF. This sequence joins TRBV6-5 and TRBJ1-1, with D perhaps TRBD1 (5 bases). This CDR3 contains 16 residues. The germline V gene has CDR1 MNHEY and CDR2 SVGAGI. Trimming removed 2 bases from V and 0 bases from J, with 13 bases in between.

This chain joins TRBV6-5 and TRBJ2-7; D gene ambiguous. The germline V gene encodes CDR1 MNHEY and CDR2 SVGAGI. The CDR3 has 15 residues. V lost 6 bases to trimming and J lost 0 bases, with 15 bases between them. The CDR3 sequence: CASRTTQFPSYEQYV. CDR3 DNA: TGTGCCAGCAGGACGACTCAATTCCCCTCCTACGAGCAGTACGTC.

The rearrangement uses TRBV21-1 and TRBJ1-1. TRBV21-1 is assigned pseudogene status. This CDR3 comprises 18 residues. CDR3 sequence reads: CASTAPTDGGWENTEAFF. The DNA of the CDR3 is TGTGCCAGCACCGCACCTACCGACGGGGGATGGGAGAACACTGAAGCTTTCTTT.

This chain links TRBV25-1 with TRBJ2-1, with no clear D. Per germline, CDR1 MGHDK and CDR2 SYGVNS. The V end was cut by 11 bases, the J end by 8 bases, with 22 bases between. The CDR3 is 14 amino acids. The CDR3 region is CASKPGPLSYEQFF. The CDR3 nucleotides read TGTGCCTCAAAACCAGGCCCCCTTTCTTATGAGCAGTTCTTC.

J is TRBJ2-3 and V is TRBV2; 8 nucleotides match TRBD1. Germline assignment: CDR1 SNHLY and CDR2 FYNNEI. The CDR3 runs 14 residues. V lost 8 bases and J lost 6; bases outside the gene matches: 10. The CDR3 region has the DNA TGTGCCAGCTCGTTGACAGGGGTGATGGATACGCAGTATTTT. It encodes CASSLTGVMDTQYF.

The chain combines TRBV6-5 with TRBJ2-2, with 7 nucleotides matching TRBD2. V was pared by 2 bases and J by 5 bases, with 2 bases of the junction left unmatched. CDR1 MNHEY and CDR2 SVGAGI come from the germline V gene. The CDR3 consists of 14 residues. The CDR3: CASSYRGGTGELFF. Written as DNA, the CDR3 is TGTGCCAGCAGTTACCGGGGAGGGACCGGGGAGCTGTTTTTT.

This clone was counted between two and nine times. V gene TRBV30 combines with J gene TRBJ1-2; 7 nucleotides agree with TRBD1. The CDR3 is made up of 14 amino acids. The junction had 4 bases not matched to a gene; V was cut back by 2 bases and J by 1 base. Looked up from germline, CDR1 is GTSNPN and CDR2 is SVGIG (reference sequence). The CDR3, as DNA: TGTGCCTGGAGTTCGGGGGACAGTAACTATGGCTACACCTTC. This translates into CAWSSGDSNYGYTF.

V usage is TRBV18 and J usage is TRBJ2-3, with 12 bases aligning to TRBD2. V was pared by 6 bases and J by 2 bases, with 6 bases of the junction left unmatched. Germline-derived CDR1 and CDR2 are KGHSH and LQKENI. This CDR3 comprises 16 residues. The CDR3: CASSHGLAGTTDTQYF. The CDR3, as DNA: TGTGCCAGCTCCCACGGACTAGCGGGGACCACAGATACGCAGTATTTT.

The V and J genes are TRBV18 and TRBJ1-1; TRBD1 is a possible D gene (6 bases). CDR3 length equals 16 residues. Trimming shortened V by 0 bases and J by 1 base, and 12 bases separated the two germline ends. In germline, CDR1 is KGHSH, CDR2 LQKENI. CDR3 in amino acids: CASSPPDSLGNTEAFF. The CDR3 nucleotides read TGTGCCAGCTCACCACCGGACAGCCTGGGGAACACTGAAGCTTTCTTT.

The CDR3 DNA reads TGTGCCAGCTCAGCGGGGCAGGGAAACGCTGTTCGGAGCTACACCTTC. Translating it yields CASSAGQGNAVRSYTF. This sequence joins TRBV7-2 and TRBJ1-2; D possibly corresponds to TRBD1 (5 bases). The V and J ends lost 8 bases and 9 bases respectively, with 28 bases between them. The germline V gene encodes CDR1 SGHTA and CDR2 FQGNSA. CDR3 length: 16 residues.

J is TRBJ1-2 and V is TRBV6-1; 9 positions match TRBD1. Trimming cost V 4 bases and J 3 bases; bases outside gene matches: 12. The germline CDR1 and CDR2 sequences are MNHNS and SASEGT. This CDR3 is 17 amino acids long. CDR3 DNA sequence: TGTGCCAGCAGTGCCCGGGACAGGGCTTATGGAGACTATGGCTACACCTTC. Translation gives CASSARDRAYGDYGYTF.

The chain uses TRBV30 and TRBJ1-1; maybe TRBD1 (6 bases). Germline V CDR1 and CDR2: GTSNPN, SVGIG (reference sequence). This CDR3 contains 13 residues. Trimming removed 4 bases at V and 2 bases at J, with 11 bases between. CDR3 sequence (DNA): TGTGCCTGGATCCGACAGGCTAACACTGAAGCTTTCTTT. This translates into CAWIRQANTEAFF.

The gene calls are TRBV7-2 and TRBJ2-1; D is undetermined. The CDR3 is 14 residues long. CDR1 is SGHTA and CDR2 is FQGNSA in the germline V gene. V was pared by 5 bases and J by 10 bases, with 18 bases between. CDR3 region: CASSPLPGLGEQFF. CDR3 sequence (DNA): TGTGCCAGCAGCCCACTCCCCGGGTTAGGAGAGCAGTTCTTC.

V gene TRBV11-1 combines with J gene TRBJ2-5, with 10 bases that match TRBD2. The trim removed 0 bases at V and 2 bases at J, leaving 9 bases unmatched. The CDR3 has 18 amino acids. Germline V CDR1 and CDR2: SGHAT, FQDESV (reference sequence). CDR3 bases: TGTGCCAGCAGCTTAGCGGGGAGGACTAGCGGCCAGCAAGAGACCCAGTACTTC. Translated, it gives CASSLAGRTSGQQETQYF.

The genes are TRBV27 and TRBJ1-6; TRBD1 might be the D (5 bases). Germline V gene data show CDR1 as MNHEY and CDR2 as SMNVEV (reference sequence). The ends were cut back, 5 bases at V and 7 bases at J, with 12 bases in the middle. The CDR3 sequence is 14 residues long. CDR3 DNA sequence: TGTGCCAGCAGTCTCTTACGACAGAATTCACCCCTCCACTTT. Encoded protein: CASSLLRQNSPLHF.

The rearrangement joins TRBV27 to TRBJ1-6; 7 bases are shared with TRBD1. Germline V CDR1 and CDR2: MNHEY, SMNVEV (reference sequence). The CDR3 spans 16 residues. Trimming took 4 bases from V and 0 from J; bases not matched to a gene: 3. CDR3 residues: CASSSGQSSYNSPLHF. The CDR3 bases are TGTGCCAGCAGTTCGGGACAGAGCTCCTATAATTCACCCCTCCACTTT.

This chain links TRBV6-9 with TRBJ1-6; possible D gene TRBD1, 5 bases. The CDR3 totals 14 residues. The germline V gene encodes CDR1 MNHGY and CDR2 SVAAGI. With 7 bases removed from V and 6 bases from J, the gap between germline ends came to 13 bases. CDR3 coding DNA: TGTGCCAGCATGATATCAGGGTGTAATTCACCCCTCCACTTT. Its translation is CASMISGCNSPLHF.

The chain links TRBV4-3 to TRBJ2-1; TRBD1 aligns across 8 bases. The length of the CDR3 is 15 residues. V shed 3 bases and J 4 bases; nucleotides not matched to a gene: 5. The germline CDR1 and CDR2 sequences are LGHNA and YSLEER. CDR3 coding DNA: TGCGCCAGCAGCCACACAGGGGGGCCATACAATGAGCAGTTCTTC. It codes for CASSHTGGPYNEQFF.

The J gene is TRBJ1-6, the V gene TRBV27, with D perhaps TRBD1 (6 bases). Per germline, CDR1 MNHEY and CDR2 SMNVEV (reference sequence). Trimming pared 2 bases from V and 10 bases from J, leaving 12 bases between. CDR3 length: 14 residues. As DNA, the CDR3 is TGTGCCAGCAGTTTACGGACAGAGGAATCACCCCTCCACTTT. The encoded protein is CASSLRTEESPLHF.

The rearrangement uses TRBV11-2 and TRBJ2-5, with a possible D match to TRBD2 (6 bases). V was clipped by 1 base and J by 3 bases, with 12 bases between them. Germline-derived CDR1 and CDR2 are SGHAT and FQNNGV. The CDR3 is 15 residues long. The CDR3 loop reads CASSLGSGAKETQYF. DNA of the CDR3: TGTGCCAGCAGCTTAGGGTCGGGAGCGAAAGAGACCCAGTACTTC.

J is TRBJ1-4 and V is TRBV2; maybe TRBD1 (6 bases). This CDR3 is 13 amino acids long. CDR1 is SNHLY and CDR2 is FYNNEI in the germline V gene. Trimming left V 8 bases short and J 0 bases short, with 7 bases between. Here the CDR3 DNA reads TGTGCCAGCTACAGGGCAACTAATGAAAAACTGTTTTTT. Translating it yields CASYRATNEKLFF.

The genes are TRBV10-1 and TRBJ2-1; D uncertain. This CDR3 comprises 15 residues. V was clipped by 2 bases and J by 2 bases, with 10 bases between them. Germline CDR1 reads WNHNN; CDR2 reads SYGVQD (reference sequence). The CDR3 loop reads CASSEGGRTYNEQFF. In DNA, the CDR3 is TGCGCCAGCAGTGAGGGCGGCCGAACCTACAATGAGCAGTTCTTC.

The V gene is TRBV5-8, the J gene TRBJ1-1; TRBD1 agrees at 12 bases. This CDR3 is 14 amino acids long. The germline CDR1 and CDR2 sequences are SGHTS and YDEGEE. With V trimmed by 5 bases and J by 7 bases, 6 bases remained unmatched. The CDR3 DNA reads as TGTGCCAGCAGGTGGGGACAGGGGGCCTTTGAAGCTTTCTTT. Translating it yields CASRWGQGAFEAFF. The full variable domain, with the rest looked up from reference TRBV5-8 and TRBJ1-1, is EAGVTQSPTHLIKTRGQQATLRCSPISGHTSVYWYQQALGLGLQFLLWYDEGEERNRGNFPPRFSGRQFPNYSSELNVNALELEDSALYLCASRWGQGAFEAFFGQGTRLTVV.